The entry below gives a single T cell receptor (beta chain) sequence along with its context. The antigen remains unidentified. The CDR3 spans 16 residues. Per the germline V gene, CDR1 is MDHEN and CDR2 is SYDVKM. V was pared by 7 bases and J by 0 bases, with 13 bases between. This specimen belongs to a study of graft-versus-host responses after intestinal transplantation. Whole-study context: Grafts were multivisceral, liver-intestinal, or isolated intestinal. Recipients were all induced with anti-thymocyte globulin, then given tacrolimus and steroids for 2 to 3 years.

Here immunoSEQ multiplex PCR was the method, and the copy in TCRdb shows in-frame clones only, minus some. Of some 93,000 clones listed, 75% to 95% are singletons. The study, taken as a whole, reports: Some GvH clones appeared in ileal mucosa or blood before recipient bone marrow.

Source: unstimulated CD8+ T cells sorted from spleen or lymph node cells, taken before intestinal transplant. The clonotype originates from a human donor who received an intestinal transplant. V is TRBV28 and J is TRBJ2-6, with TRBD2 as a possible D gene (5 bases). The CDR3 DNA reads as TGTGCCAGCAACTCCCGGAGGCCCTCTGGGGCCAACGTCCTGACTTTC. As protein: CASNSRRPSGANVLTF.